This T cell receptor (beta chain) was observed in a study of T cell responses to AZD1222 COVID-19 vaccine. Overall study context: Researchers grouped second doses given at about 4 or about 12 weeks into one pool. Overall study findings and caveats: Females outnumbered males among donors, who were mostly white British; clonal diversity was possibly underestimated. Of the AZD1222 recipients, only five to seven were seropositive at baseline. Regions 160-218 and 743-854 dominated among vaccine-associated CD4 TCRs spanning spike.

TCRdb keeps only in-frame clones here, not all; method: immunoSEQ multiplex PCR. Here the sample spans about 120,000 clones, approximately 90% being singletons. Points on this clone: The target antigen is unknown.

The germline V and J ends were trimmed by 1 base and 5 bases, with 2 bases remaining between them. This CDR3 is built from 12 residues. CDR1 is SGHTA and CDR2 is FQGNSA in the germline V gene. The sample was peripheral blood, taken on day 0 of AZD1222 vaccination. The source of this sequence is an adult in good health. The genes are TRBV7-2 and TRBJ1-4, with D uncertain. This CDR3 reads CASSLGNEKLFF. The CDR3 DNA reads TGTGCCAGCAGCTTAGGCAATGAAAAACTGTTTTTT.